The 30 T cell receptor beta chains presented below share a single source sample, sequenced in a study of blood T cell repertoires in COVID-19. Sequencing used immunoSEQ multiplex PCR; TCRdb keeps in-frame clones, though not all of them. Here the sample spans approximately 80,000 clones, approximately 89% being singletons. Sequencing was done on a sample of peripheral blood. These receptors came from a woman aged 80 or over with acute or convalescent COVID-19.

The genes are TRBV7-2 and TRBJ2-1; D unclear. V was trimmed by 5 bases and J by 8 bases, leaving 13 bases between them. The CDR3 extends over 13 amino acids. Per germline, CDR1 SGHTA and CDR2 FQGNSA. The DNA for the CDR3 is TGTGCCAGCAGCCTCGGTCCCGTCGATGAGCAGTTCTTC. It is translated as CASSLGPVDEQFF.

In this sample, this clone turned up once. The genes are TRBV30 and TRBJ1-6; weak D call: TRBD1 (6 bases). The CDR3 runs 13 residues. Germline CDR1 reads GTSNPN; CDR2 reads SVGIG (reference sequence). Trimming removed 2 bases at V and 8 bases at J, with 10 bases between. Here the CDR3 reads CAWSRGRDSPLHF. The CDR3 region has the DNA TGTGCCTGGAGTAGGGGGAGGGATTCACCCCTCCACTTT.

V usage is TRBV7-3 and J usage is TRBJ2-1; 11 bases map to TRBD2. This CDR3 has 14 residues. With V trimmed by 8 bases and J by 5 bases, 5 bases remained unmatched. CDR1 is SGHTA, CDR2 FQGTGA, per germline. CDR3 in amino acids: CASSSGRSDNEQFF. The CDR3 coding sequence is TGTGCCAGCTCTAGCGGGAGGTCAGACAATGAGCAGTTCTTC.

The chain recombines TRBV13 with TRBJ2-2, with TRBD1 matching 7 bases. The CDR3 loop spans 16 amino acids. With 0 bases clipped from V and 0 bases from J, the junction kept 1 base outside the gene matches. Germline-derived CDR1 and CDR2 are PRHDT and FYEKMQ (reference sequence). The CDR3 DNA follows: TGTGCCAGCAGCTTAGGAGGGGGCGCGAACACCGGGGAGCTGTTTTTT. This translates into CASSLGGGANTGELFF. Full variable domain (remainder filled in from reference TRBV13 and TRBJ2-2): AAGVIQSPRHLIKEKRETATLKCYPIPRHDTVYWYQQGPGQDPQFLISFYEKMQSDKGSIPDRFSAQQFSDYHSELNMSSLELGDSALYFCASSLGGGANTGELFFGEGSRLTVL.

This chain links TRBV30 with TRBJ2-1, with TRBD1 identical over 8 bases. CDR3 length: 14 residues. CDR1 GTSNPN and CDR2 SVGIG come from the germline V gene (reference sequence). V dropped 1 base and J dropped 1; count of bases not matched to a gene: 0. CDR3 residues: CAWSGTGSYNEQFF. The CDR3 bases are TGTGCCTGGAGTGGGACAGGGTCCTACAATGAGCAGTTCTTC. The full variable domain, rest sourced from reference TRBV30 and TRBJ2-1, is SQTIHQWPATLVQPVGSPLSLECTVEGTSNPNLYWYRQAAGRGLQLLFYSVGIGQISSEVPQNLSASRPQDRQFILSSKKLLLSDSGFYLCAWSGTGSYNEQFFGPGTRLTVL.

The chain employs TRBV27 and TRBJ1-1; D is undetermined. Trimming shortened V by 6 bases and J by 1 base, and 18 bases separated the two germline ends. The CDR3 extends over 16 amino acids. CDR1 MNHEY and CDR2 SMNVEV come from the germline V gene (reference sequence). CDR3 amino acids: CASRRQSTVGNTEAFF. The CDR3 region has the DNA TGTGCCAGCAGACGACAATCGACGGTAGGGAACACTGAAGCTTTCTTT.

The chain couples TRBV5-4 to TRBJ1-1, with unresolved D. There are 14 residues in the CDR3. Trimming took off 6 bases at V and 1 base at J, with 13 bases between the two ends. Germline loops: CDR1 SGHNT, CDR2 YYREEE (reference sequence). Here the CDR3 DNA reads TGTGCCAGCACTGCCGGGGTCAAGAACACTGAAGCTTTCTTT. Protein sequence: CASTAGVKNTEAFF.

CDR3 in DNA: TGTGCCAGCACCCTAGCGGGGGGGCCGGACATTCAGTACTTC. Amino acids: CASTLAGGPDIQYF. The chain has TRBV6-6 and TRBJ2-4; 12 positions agree with TRBD2. The germline V gene encodes CDR1 MNHNY and CDR2 SVGAGI (reference sequence). The CDR3 extends over 14 amino acids. The V and J ends lost 7 bases and 8 bases, in that order; junction bases with no gene match: 6.

The chain is built from TRBV6-6 and TRBJ2-5, with D perhaps TRBD2 (6 bases). Germline V gives CDR1 MNHNY, CDR2 SVGAGI (reference sequence). V was clipped by 0 bases and J by 3 bases, with 8 bases between them. The CDR3 extends over 14 amino acids. This chain's CDR3 is CASSYSGGEETQYF. CDR3 bases: TGTGCCAGCAGTTACTCGGGCGGGGAAGAGACCCAGTACTTC.

The V gene is TRBV7-2, the J gene TRBJ1-5; no definite D call. Per germline, CDR1 SGHTA and CDR2 FQGNSA. This CDR3 is 15 amino acids long. V lost 1 base and J lost 4, with 11 bases in between. The CDR3 reads CASSLGVGRNQPQHF. The CDR3 DNA sequence: TGTGCCAGCAGCTTAGGGGTTGGGAGGAATCAGCCCCAGCATTTT.

The gene calls are TRBV2 and TRBJ1-2; D may be TRBD1 (6 bases). The V and J ends lost 5 bases and 5 bases respectively, with 12 bases between them. The CDR3 extends over 13 amino acids. The germline V gene encodes CDR1 SNHLY and CDR2 FYNNEI. CDR3 coding DNA: TGTGCCAGCAGTCCGGAACAGGGTTATGGCTACACCTTC. Translation gives CASSPEQGYGYTF.

CDR3 DNA sequence: TGTGCCAGCAGCCCGGGACAGGACAATCAGCCCCAGCATTTT. Protein product: CASSPGQDNQPQHF. This rearrangement joins TRBV3-1 (or the pseudogene TRBV3-2) to TRBJ1-5; 8 bases match TRBD1. V was pared by 4 bases and J by 3 bases, with 2 bases of the junction left unmatched. Germline CDR1 reads LGHDT; CDR2 reads YNNKEL (reference sequence). This CDR3 comprises 14 residues.

The chain uses TRBV6-6 and TRBJ1-3, with 7 bases lining up with TRBD1. V was clipped by 4 bases and J by 3 bases; unmatched bases: 6. Germline V gives CDR1 MNHNY, CDR2 SVGAGI (reference sequence). CDR3 length equals 15 residues. CDR3 loop: CASSSTGTVGNTIYF. CDR3 DNA: TGTGCCAGCAGTTCGACAGGGACGGTTGGAAACACCATATATTTT.

The V gene is TRBV6-5, the J gene TRBJ2-1; D is perhaps TRBD1 (6 bases). Trimming removed 4 bases at V and 9 bases at J, with 10 bases between. Germline values: CDR1 MNHEY, CDR2 SVGAGI. The CDR3 loop spans 12 amino acids. CDR3 sequence reads: CASSSGGGEQFF. The DNA for the CDR3 is TGTGCCAGCAGTTCTGGGGGCGGTGAGCAGTTCTTC.

This clone was detected a few times. The chain recombines TRBV5-6 with TRBJ2-5; 11 positions agree with TRBD2. The germline CDR1 and CDR2 sequences are SGHDT and YYEEEE. J was trimmed by 5 bases and V by 0 bases; bases with no gene match: 3. The CDR3 runs to 15 residues. For the CDR3, the DNA is TGTGCCAGCAGCTTGGTGGCTAGCGGGAGGGAGACCCAGTACTTC. This gives the protein CASSLVASGRETQYF.

The J gene is TRBJ1-1, the V gene TRBV4-2, with no clear D. This CDR3 region has 17 residues. Trimming cost V 0 bases and J 3 bases, with 17 bases left between them. Germline V gene data show CDR1 as LGHNA and CDR2 as YNFKEQ. CDR3 residues: CASSQENVPGWDTEAFF. The CDR3 nucleotides are TGTGCCAGCAGCCAAGAAAACGTTCCGGGGTGGGACACTGAAGCTTTCTTT.

J is TRBJ1-5 and V is TRBV2, with 8 bases lining up with TRBD1. Trimming at V came to 6 bases and at J to 7 bases, leaving 8 bases not matched to a gene. CDR3 length equals 14 residues. Germline V gives CDR1 SNHLY, CDR2 FYNNEI. CDR3 DNA: TGTGCCAGCAGCCCCACAGGGGGTACACAGCCCCAGCATTTT. Translation gives CASSPTGGTQPQHF.

V usage is TRBV7-9 and J usage is TRBJ1-1; TRBD1 aligns across 9 bases. The germline V gene encodes CDR1 SEHNR and CDR2 FQNEAQ (reference sequence). There are 16 residues in the CDR3. The trim removed 7 bases at V and 1 base at J, leaving 10 bases unmatched. CDR3 sequence: CASTGQGSIPNTEAFF. CDR3 nucleotide sequence: TGTGCCAGCACAGGACAGGGGAGTATCCCGAACACTGAAGCTTTCTTT. Supplemented by reference TRBV7-9 and TRBJ1-1, the full variable domain reads DTGVSQNPRHKITKRGQNVTFRCDPISEHNRLYWYRQTLGQGPEFLTYFQNEAQLEKSRLLSDRFSAERPKGSFSTLEIQRTEQGDSAMYLCASTGQGSIPNTEAFFGQGTRLTVV.

The chain links TRBV5-1 to TRBJ2-7; D might be TRBD2 (6 bases). The V gene lost 4 bases and the J gene lost 7 bases, with 18 bases spanning the gap. Germline lookup yields CDR1 SGHRS and CDR2 YFSETQ. The CDR3 is made up of 14 amino acids. CDR3 sequence (DNA): TGCGCCAGCAGCCCGGTGGGGGGTTTGACTGAGCAGTACTTC. This gives the protein CASSPVGGLTEQYF.

The chain links TRBV3-1 (or the pseudogene TRBV3-2) to TRBJ1-3; a possible D gene is TRBD1 (6 bases). Trimming took 4 bases from V and 4 from J, leaving 14 bases between them. The germline V gene encodes CDR1 LGHDT and CDR2 YNNKEL (reference sequence). The CDR3 length is 15 residues. CDR3 protein: CASSPLTGSGNTIYF. In nucleotides, the CDR3 is TGTGCCAGCAGCCCGCTTACAGGGTCCGGAAACACCATATATTTT.

This chain links TRBV18 with TRBJ1-2; D gene unclear. Germline CDR1 reads KGHSH; CDR2 reads LQKENI. The CDR3 loop spans 15 amino acids. With 0 bases removed from V and 1 base from J, the gap between germline ends came to 9 bases. CDR3 amino acids: CASSPPKGSNYGYTF. The CDR3 coding sequence is TGTGCCAGCTCACCACCTAAAGGGAGTAACTATGGCTACACCTTC.

This clone was picked up one time. The V and J genes are TRBV12-3 or TRBV12-4 and TRBJ1-2; D is uncertain. This CDR3 has 13 residues. V was pared by 5 bases and J by 3 bases, with 10 bases between. Here the CDR3 reads CASSPGEDYGYTF. As DNA, the CDR3 is TGTGCCAGCAGTCCCGGGGAAGACTATGGCTACACCTTC.

This sequence joins TRBV7-2 and TRBJ1-2, with D unresolved. Per germline, CDR1 SGHTA and CDR2 FQGNSA. This CDR3 spans 18 amino acids. V lost 2 bases and J lost 1, with 20 bases in between. In nucleotides, the CDR3 is TGTGCCAGCAGCTTAAGAGAGGTCGTCGCTGGATTTAACTATGGCTACACCTTC. Translation gives CASSLREVVAGFNYGYTF.

The chain couples TRBV19 to TRBJ2-7; 8 nucleotides match TRBD1. The V gene's germline CDR1 is LNHDA and CDR2 SQIVND (reference sequence). There are 17 residues in the CDR3. V was clipped by 5 bases and J by 6 bases; unmatched bases: 18. CDR3 in DNA: TGTGCCAGTAGTCATCCGCCTCAGGGGGCGATCATCCTCGAGCAGTACTTC. Protein sequence: CASSHPPQGAIILEQYF.

The V call is TRBV27, the J call TRBJ2-7; TRBD2 agrees at 8 bases. The CDR3 loop spans 14 amino acids. V gave up 6 bases and J gave up 4 bases; unmatched junction bases: 8. The germline gives CDR1 MNHEY, CDR2 SMNVEV (reference sequence). The chain's CDR3 is CASSPSGSGYEQYF. CDR3 DNA sequence: TGTGCCAGCAGCCCGAGCGGGAGTGGTTACGAGCAGTACTTC.

The J gene is TRBJ2-1, the V gene TRBV7-2; D is unclear. The V gene lost 2 bases and the J gene lost 0 bases, with 8 bases spanning the gap. The CDR3 loop spans 15 amino acids. Germline V gene sequence: CDR1 SGHTA, CDR2 FQGNSA. The CDR3 sequence is CASSLTASSYNEQFF. CDR3 bases: TGTGCCAGCAGCTTAACAGCTTCCTCCTACAATGAGCAGTTCTTC.

This chain connects TRBV4-3 to TRBJ1-2, with a tentative D call TRBD1 (6 bases). Trimming removed 1 base at V and 2 bases at J, with 14 bases between. CDR1 and CDR2 from the germline V gene are LGHNA and YSLEER. The CDR3 is made up of 16 amino acids. The CDR3 loop is CASSQGYRASNYGYTF. The CDR3 bases are TGCGCCAGCAGCCAAGGCTACAGGGCCTCGAACTATGGCTACACCTTC.

The chain has TRBV9 and TRBJ2-7; no firm D call. This CDR3 spans 15 amino acids. Germline values: CDR1 SGDLS, CDR2 YYNGEE. V dropped 0 bases and J dropped 2 bases, with 12 bases sitting between them. CDR3 nucleotides: TGTGCCAGCAGCGTAGGGGCTCAGGTAACCTACGAGCAGTACTTC. It codes for CASSVGAQVTYEQYF.

The rearrangement links TRBV6-5 to TRBJ2-2; D might be TRBD2 (5 bases). CDR1 is MNHEY, CDR2 SVGAGI, per germline. CDR3 length: 14 amino acids. V gave up 2 bases and J gave up 5 bases, with 9 bases separating them. The CDR3: CASSYTRETGELFF. The CDR3 region has the DNA TGTGCCAGCAGTTACACGAGGGAGACCGGGGAGCTGTTTTTT.

This chain links TRBV29-1 with TRBJ2-3; D may be TRBD2 (6 bases). V lost 6 bases, J lost 2 bases, and 15 bases lay in between. CDR1 SQVTM and CDR2 ANQGSEA come from the germline V gene. CDR3 size: 14 residues. The CDR3 spells CSVPLGGNTDTQYF. Here the CDR3 DNA reads TGCAGCGTCCCACTGGGGGGAAACACAGATACGCAGTATTTT.